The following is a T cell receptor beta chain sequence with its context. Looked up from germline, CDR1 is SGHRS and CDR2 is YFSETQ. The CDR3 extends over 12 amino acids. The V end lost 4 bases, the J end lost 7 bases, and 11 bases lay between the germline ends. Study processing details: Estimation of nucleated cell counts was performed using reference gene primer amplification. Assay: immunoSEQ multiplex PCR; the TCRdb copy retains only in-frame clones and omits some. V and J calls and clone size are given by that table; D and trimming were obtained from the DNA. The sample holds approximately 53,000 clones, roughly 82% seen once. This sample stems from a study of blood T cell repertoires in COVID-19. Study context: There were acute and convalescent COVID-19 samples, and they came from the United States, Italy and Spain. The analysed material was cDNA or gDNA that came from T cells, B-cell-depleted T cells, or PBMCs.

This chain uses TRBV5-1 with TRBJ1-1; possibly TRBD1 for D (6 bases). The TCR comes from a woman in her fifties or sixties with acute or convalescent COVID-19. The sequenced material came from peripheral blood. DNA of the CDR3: TGCGCCAGCAGCAGGGACACGGTTGAAGCTTTCTTT. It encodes CASSRDTVEAFF. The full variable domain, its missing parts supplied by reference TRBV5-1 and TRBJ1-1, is KAGVTQTPRYLIKTRGQQVTLSCSPISGHRSVSWYQQTPGQGLQFLFEYFSETQRNKGNFPGRFSGRQFSNSRSEMNVSTLELGDSALYLCASSRDTVEAFFGQGTRLTVV.